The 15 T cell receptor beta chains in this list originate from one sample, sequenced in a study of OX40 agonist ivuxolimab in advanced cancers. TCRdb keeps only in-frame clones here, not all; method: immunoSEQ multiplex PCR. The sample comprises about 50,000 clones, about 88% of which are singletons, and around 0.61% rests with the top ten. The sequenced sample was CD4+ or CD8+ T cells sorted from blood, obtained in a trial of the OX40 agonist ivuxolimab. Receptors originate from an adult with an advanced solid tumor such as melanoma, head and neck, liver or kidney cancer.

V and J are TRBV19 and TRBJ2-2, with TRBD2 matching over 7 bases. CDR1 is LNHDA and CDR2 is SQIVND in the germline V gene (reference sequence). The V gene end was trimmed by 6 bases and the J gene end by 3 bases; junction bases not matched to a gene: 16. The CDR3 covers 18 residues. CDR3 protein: CASRTVQGGLGDTGELFF. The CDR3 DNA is TGTGCCAGTAGGACTGTTCAGGGAGGGTTGGGGGACACCGGGGAGCTGTTTTTT.

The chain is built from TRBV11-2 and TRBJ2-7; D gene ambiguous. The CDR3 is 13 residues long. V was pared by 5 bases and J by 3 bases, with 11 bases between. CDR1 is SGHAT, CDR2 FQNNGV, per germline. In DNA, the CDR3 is TGTGCCAGCAGCCCGCTGGCAGACTACGAGCAGTACTTC. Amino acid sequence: CASSPLADYEQYF.

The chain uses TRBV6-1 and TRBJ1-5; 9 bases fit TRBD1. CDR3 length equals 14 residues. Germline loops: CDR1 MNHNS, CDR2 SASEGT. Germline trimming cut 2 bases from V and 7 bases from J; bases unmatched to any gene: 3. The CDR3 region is CASSESQGAQPQHF. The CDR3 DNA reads TGTGCCAGCAGTGAATCACAGGGGGCCCAGCCCCAGCATTTT.

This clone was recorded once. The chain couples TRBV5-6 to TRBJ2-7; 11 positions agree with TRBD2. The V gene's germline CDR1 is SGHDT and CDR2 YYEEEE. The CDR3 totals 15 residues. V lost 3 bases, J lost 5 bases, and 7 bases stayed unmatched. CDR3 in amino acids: CASSSGLAGTHEQYF. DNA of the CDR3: TGTGCCAGCAGCTCCGGACTAGCGGGTACCCACGAGCAGTACTTC.

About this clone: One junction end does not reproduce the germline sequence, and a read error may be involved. In nucleotides, the CDR3 is TGTGCCAGCAGTTTAAAGCCCTTC. This sequence encodes CASSLKPF. The V call is TRBV28, the J call TRBJ1-2; D unclear. The CDR3 has 8 residues. Germline CDR1 MDHEN, CDR2 SYDVKM.

The CDR3 sequence: CASSDILAGVNEQYF. The CDR3 region has the DNA TGCGCCAGCAGCGATATACTAGCGGGAGTCAACGAGCAGTACTTC. The chain joins TRBV5-1 to TRBJ2-7; 11 nucleotides agree with TRBD2. Losses at the gene ends were 4 bases for V and 5 bases for J; bases not matched to a gene: 8. This CDR3 is built from 15 residues. Germline CDR1 reads SGHRS; CDR2 reads YFSETQ.

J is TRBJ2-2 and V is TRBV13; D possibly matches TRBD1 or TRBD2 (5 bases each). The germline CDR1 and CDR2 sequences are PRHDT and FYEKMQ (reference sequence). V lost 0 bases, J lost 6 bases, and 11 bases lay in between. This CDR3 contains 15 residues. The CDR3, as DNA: TGTGCCAGCAGCTTAGGCCTCGTGGGGGCCGGGGAGCTGTTTTTT. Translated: CASSLGLVGAGELFF. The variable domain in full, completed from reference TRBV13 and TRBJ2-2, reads AAGVIQSPRHLIKEKRETATLKCYPIPRHDTVYWYQQGPGQDPQFLISFYEKMQSDKGSIPDRFSAQQFSDYHSELNMSSLELGDSALYFCASSLGLVGAGELFFGEGSRLTVL.

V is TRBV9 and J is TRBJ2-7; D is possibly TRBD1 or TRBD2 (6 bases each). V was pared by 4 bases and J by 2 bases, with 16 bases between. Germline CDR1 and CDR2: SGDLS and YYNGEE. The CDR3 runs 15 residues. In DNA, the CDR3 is TGTGCCAGCAGCCCCCAGAGGGGGGCCACCTACGAGCAGTACTTC. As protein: CASSPQRGATYEQYF.

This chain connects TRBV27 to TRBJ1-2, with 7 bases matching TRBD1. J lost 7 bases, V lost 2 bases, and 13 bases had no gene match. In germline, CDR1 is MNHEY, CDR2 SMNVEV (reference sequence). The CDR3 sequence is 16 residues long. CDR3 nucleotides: TGTGCCAGCAGTTTAACCCTAAGACAGGGAGCGGGTGGCTACACCTTC. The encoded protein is CASSLTLRQGAGGYTF.

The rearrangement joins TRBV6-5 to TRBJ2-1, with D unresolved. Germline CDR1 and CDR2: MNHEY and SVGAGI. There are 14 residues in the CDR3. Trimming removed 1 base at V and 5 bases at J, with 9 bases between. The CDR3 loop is CASSYLGTDNEQFF. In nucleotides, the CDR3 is TGTGCCAGCAGTTACTTGGGTACTGACAATGAGCAGTTCTTC.

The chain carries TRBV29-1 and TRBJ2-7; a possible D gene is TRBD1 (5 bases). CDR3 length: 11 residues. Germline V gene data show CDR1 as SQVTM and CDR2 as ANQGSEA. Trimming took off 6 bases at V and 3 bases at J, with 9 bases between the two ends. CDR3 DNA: TGCAGCGTGGTGGACATCTACGAGCAGTACTTC. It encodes CSVVDIYEQYF.

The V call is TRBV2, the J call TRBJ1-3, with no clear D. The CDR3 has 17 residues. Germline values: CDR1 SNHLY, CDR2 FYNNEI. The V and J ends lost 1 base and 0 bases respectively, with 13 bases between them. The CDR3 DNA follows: TGTGCCAGCAGTGAAGGGGCCGGAGGTCCCTCTGGAAACACCATATATTTT. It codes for CASSEGAGGPSGNTIYF. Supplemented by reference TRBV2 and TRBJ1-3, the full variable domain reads EPEVTQTPSHQVTQMGQEVILRCVPISNHLYFYWYRQILGQKVEFLVSFYNNEISEKSEIFDDQFSVERPDGSNFTLKIRSTKLEDSAMYFCASSEGAGGPSGNTIYFGEGSWLTVV.

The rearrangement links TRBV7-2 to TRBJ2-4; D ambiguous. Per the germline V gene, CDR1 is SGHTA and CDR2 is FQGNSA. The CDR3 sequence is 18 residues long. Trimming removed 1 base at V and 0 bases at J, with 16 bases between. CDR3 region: CASSLGAPLPLAKNIQYF. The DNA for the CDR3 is TGTGCCAGCAGCTTAGGGGCGCCCCTTCCACTAGCCAAAAACATTCAGTACTTC. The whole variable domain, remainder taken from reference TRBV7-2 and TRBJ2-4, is GAGVSQSPSNKVTEKGKDVELRCDPISGHTALYWYRQSLGQGLEFLIYFQGNSAPDKSGLPSDRFSAERTGGSVSTLTIQRTQQEDSAVYLCASSLGAPLPLAKNIQYFGAGTRLSVL.

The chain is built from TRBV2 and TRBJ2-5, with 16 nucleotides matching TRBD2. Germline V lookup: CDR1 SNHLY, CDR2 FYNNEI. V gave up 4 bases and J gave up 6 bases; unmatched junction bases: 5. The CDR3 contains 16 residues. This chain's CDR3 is CASSVGLAGGRKTQYF. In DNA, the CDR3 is TGTGCCAGCAGTGTGGGACTAGCGGGAGGGCGGAAGACCCAGTACTTC.

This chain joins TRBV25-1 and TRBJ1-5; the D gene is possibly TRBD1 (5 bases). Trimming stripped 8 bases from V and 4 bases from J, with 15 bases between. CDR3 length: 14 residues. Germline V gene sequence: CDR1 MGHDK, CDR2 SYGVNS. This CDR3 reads CASRGQGGNQPQHF. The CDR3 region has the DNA TGTGCCAGCCGAGGCCAGGGAGGGAATCAGCCCCAGCATTTT.